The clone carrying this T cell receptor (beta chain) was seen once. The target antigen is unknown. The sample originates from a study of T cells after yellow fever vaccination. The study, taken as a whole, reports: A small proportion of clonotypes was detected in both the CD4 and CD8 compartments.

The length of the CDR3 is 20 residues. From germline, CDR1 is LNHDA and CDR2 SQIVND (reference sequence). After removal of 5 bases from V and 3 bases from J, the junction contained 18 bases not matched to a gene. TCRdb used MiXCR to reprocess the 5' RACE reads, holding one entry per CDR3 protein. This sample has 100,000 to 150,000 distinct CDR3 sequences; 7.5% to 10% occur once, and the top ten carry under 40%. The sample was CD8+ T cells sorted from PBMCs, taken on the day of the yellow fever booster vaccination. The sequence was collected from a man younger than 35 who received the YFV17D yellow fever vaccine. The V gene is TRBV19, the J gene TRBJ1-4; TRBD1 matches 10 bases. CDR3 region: CASSLRDRGQDWQPNEKLFF. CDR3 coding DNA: TGTGCCAGTAGTTTGCGTGACAGGGGGCAAGATTGGCAGCCTAATGAAAAACTGTTTTTT.